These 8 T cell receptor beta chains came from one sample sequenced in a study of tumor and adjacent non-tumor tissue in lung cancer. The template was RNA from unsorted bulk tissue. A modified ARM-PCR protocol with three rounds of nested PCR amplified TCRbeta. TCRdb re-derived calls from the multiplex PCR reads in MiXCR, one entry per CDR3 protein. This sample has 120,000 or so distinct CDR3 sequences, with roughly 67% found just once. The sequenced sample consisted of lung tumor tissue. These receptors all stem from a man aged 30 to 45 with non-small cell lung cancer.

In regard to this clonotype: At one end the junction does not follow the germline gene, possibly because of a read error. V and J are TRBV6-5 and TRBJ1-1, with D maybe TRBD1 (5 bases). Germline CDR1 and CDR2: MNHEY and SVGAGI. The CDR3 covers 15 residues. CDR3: CASSPPGSKNIEAFF. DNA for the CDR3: TGTGCCAGCAGCCCCCCAGGGAGCAAGAACATTGAAGCTTTCTTT.

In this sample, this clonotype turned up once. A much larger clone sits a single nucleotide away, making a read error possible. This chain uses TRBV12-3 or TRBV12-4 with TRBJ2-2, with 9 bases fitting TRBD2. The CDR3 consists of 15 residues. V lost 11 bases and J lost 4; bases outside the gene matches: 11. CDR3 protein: CAGTPGLAVTGELFF. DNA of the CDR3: TGTGCCGGTACTCCGGGACTAGCAGTCACCGGGGAGCTGTTTTTT.

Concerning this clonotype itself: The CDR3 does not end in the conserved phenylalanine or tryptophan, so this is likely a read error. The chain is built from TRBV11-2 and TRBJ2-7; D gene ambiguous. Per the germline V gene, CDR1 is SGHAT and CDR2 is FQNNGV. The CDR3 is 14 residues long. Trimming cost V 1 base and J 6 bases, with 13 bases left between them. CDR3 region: CASSLGGAVSEQYL. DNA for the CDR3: TGTGCCAGCAGCTTAGGTGGTGCGGTTTCCGAGCAGTACTTG.

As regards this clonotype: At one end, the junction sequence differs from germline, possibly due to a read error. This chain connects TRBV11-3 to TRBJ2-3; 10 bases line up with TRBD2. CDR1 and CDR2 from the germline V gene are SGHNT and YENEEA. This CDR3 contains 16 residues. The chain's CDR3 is CAISLRTSGITDTRYF. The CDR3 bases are TGTGCCATCAGCCTAAGGACTAGCGGTATCACAGATACGCGGTATTTT.

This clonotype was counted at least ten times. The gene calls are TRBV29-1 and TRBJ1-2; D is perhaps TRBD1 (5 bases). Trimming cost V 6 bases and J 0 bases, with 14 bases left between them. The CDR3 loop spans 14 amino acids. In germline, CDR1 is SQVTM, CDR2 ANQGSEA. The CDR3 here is CSVVGRGTNYGYTF. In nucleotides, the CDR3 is TGCAGCGTCGTGGGACGGGGAACTAACTATGGCTACACCTTC. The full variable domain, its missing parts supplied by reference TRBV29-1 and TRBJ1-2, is SAVISQKPSRDICQRGTSLTIQCQVDSQVTMMFWYRQQPGQSLTLIATANQGSEATYESGFVIDKFPISRPNLTFSTLTVSNMSPEDSSIYLCSVVGRGTNYGYTFGSGTRLTVV.

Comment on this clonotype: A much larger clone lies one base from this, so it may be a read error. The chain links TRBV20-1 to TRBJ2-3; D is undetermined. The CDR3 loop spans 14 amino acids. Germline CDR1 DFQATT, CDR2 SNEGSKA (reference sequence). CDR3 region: CNARRPVSTDTQYF. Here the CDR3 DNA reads TGCAATGCTAGAAGGCCAGTAAGCACAGATACGCAGTATTTT.

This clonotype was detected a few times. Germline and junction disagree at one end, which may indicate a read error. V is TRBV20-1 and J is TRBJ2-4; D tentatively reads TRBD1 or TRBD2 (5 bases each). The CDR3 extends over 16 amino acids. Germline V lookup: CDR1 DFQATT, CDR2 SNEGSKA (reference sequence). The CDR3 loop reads CSARAAGWGTKNIQYF. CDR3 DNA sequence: TGCAGTGCTAGAGCGGCTGGTTGGGGGACCAAAAATATTCAGTACTTC.

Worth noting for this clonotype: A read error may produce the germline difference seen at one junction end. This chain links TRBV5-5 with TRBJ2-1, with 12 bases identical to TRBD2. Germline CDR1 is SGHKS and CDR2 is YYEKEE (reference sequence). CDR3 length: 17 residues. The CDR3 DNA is TGTGACAGCAGCTTAAGACTAGCGGGAGTTTTGGCGCGTGAGCAGTTCTTC. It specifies CDSSLRLAGVLAREQFF.